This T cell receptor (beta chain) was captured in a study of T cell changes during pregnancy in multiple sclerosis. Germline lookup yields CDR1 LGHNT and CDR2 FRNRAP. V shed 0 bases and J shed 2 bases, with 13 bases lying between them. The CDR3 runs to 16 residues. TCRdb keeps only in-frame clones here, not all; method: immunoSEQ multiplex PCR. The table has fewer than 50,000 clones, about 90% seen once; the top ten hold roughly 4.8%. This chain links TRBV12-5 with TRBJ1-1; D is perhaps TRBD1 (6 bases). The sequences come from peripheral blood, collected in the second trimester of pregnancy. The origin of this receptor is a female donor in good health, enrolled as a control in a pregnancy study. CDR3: CASGLVSGTPNTEAFF. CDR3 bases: TGTGCTAGTGGTTTGGTATCTGGGACACCCAACACTGAAGCTTTCTTT.